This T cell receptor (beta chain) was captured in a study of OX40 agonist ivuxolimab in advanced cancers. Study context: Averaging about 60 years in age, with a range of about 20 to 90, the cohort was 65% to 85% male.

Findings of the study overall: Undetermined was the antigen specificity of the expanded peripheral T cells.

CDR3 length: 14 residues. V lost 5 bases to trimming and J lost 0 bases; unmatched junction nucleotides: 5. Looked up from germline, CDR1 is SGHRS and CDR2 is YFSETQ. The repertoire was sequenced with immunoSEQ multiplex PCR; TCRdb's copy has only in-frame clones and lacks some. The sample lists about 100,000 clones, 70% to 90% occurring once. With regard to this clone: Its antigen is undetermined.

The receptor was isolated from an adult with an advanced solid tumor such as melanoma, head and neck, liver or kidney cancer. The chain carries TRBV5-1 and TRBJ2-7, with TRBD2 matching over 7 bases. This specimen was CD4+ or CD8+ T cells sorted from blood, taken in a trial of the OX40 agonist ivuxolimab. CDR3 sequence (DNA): TGCGCCAGCAGAAGCCGGACTAGCTCCTACGAGCAGTACTTC. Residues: CASRSRTSSYEQYF.